This T cell receptor (beta chain) was identified during a study of blood T cell repertoires in COVID-19. About the study: The samples span acute and convalescent COVID-19 from the United States, Italy and Spain.

Trimming took off 6 bases at V and 5 bases at J, with 23 bases between the two ends. Germline V lookup: CDR1 MDHEN, CDR2 SYDVKM. The length of the CDR3 is 17 residues. Some clones are missing from TCRdb's copy, which holds only in-frame ones; the method was immunoSEQ multiplex PCR. This table has around 61,000 clones, about 81% appearing once. The clonotype originates from a man of 80 years or more with acute or convalescent COVID-19. The V and J genes are TRBV28 and TRBJ1-3; D not resolved. The sample was peripheral blood. The CDR3 loop reads CASSRRWLAGYRNTIYF. The CDR3 DNA is TGTGCCAGCAGCCGCCGGTGGCTGGCGGGGTATAGAAACACCATATATTTT. Supplemented by reference TRBV28 and TRBJ1-3, the full variable domain reads DVKVTQSSRYLVKRTGEKVFLECVQDMDHENMFWYRQDPGLGLRLIYFSYDVKMKEKGDIPEGYSVSREKKERFSLILESASTNQTSMYLCASSRRWLAGYRNTIYFGEGSWLTVV.